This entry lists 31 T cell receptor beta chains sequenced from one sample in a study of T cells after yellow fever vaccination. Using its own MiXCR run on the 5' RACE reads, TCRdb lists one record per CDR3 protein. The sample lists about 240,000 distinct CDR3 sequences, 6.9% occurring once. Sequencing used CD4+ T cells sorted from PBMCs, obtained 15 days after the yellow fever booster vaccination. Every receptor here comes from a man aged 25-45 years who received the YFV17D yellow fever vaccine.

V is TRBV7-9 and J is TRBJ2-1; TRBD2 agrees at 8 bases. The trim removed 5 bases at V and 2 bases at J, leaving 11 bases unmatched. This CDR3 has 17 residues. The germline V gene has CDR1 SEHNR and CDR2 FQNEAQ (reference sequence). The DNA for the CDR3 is TGTGCCAGCAGCCCCCGGCGGGTAGCGGGAACCTACAATGAGCAGTTCTTC. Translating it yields CASSPRRVAGTYNEQFF. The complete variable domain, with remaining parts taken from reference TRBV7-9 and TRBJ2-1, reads DTGVSQNPRHKITKRGQNVTFRCDPISEHNRLYWYRQTLGQGPEFLTYFQNEAQLEKSRLLSDRFSAERPKGSFSTLEIQRTEQGDSAMYLCASSPRRVAGTYNEQFFGPGTRLTVL.

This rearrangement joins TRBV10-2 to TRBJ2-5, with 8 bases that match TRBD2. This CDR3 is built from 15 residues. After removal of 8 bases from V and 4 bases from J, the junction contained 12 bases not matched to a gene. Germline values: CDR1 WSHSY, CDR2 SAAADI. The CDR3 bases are TGCGCCAGCCAAAAGACTAGCGTGCCGGTAGAGACCCAGTACTTC. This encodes CASQKTSVPVETQYF.

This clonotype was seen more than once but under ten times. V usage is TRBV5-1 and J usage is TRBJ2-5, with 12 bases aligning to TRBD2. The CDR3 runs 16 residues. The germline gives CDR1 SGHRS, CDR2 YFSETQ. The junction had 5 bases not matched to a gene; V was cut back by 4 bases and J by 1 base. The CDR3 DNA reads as TGCGCCAGCAGCCTGATGACTAGCGGGAGCCAAGAGACCCAGTACTTC. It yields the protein CASSLMTSGSQETQYF.

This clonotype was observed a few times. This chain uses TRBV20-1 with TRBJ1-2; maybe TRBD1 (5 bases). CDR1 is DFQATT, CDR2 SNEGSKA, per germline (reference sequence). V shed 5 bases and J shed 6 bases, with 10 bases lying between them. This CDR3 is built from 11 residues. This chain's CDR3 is CSAYGGDGYTF. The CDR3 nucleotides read TGCAGTGCTTACGGGGGGGATGGCTACACCTTC.

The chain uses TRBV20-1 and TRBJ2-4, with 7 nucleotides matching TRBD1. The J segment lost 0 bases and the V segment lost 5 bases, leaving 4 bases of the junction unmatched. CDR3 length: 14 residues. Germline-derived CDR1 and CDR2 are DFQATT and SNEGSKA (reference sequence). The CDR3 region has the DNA TGCAGTGCTCCAGACAGGGCAGCCAAAAACATTCAGTACTTC. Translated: CSAPDRAAKNIQYF.

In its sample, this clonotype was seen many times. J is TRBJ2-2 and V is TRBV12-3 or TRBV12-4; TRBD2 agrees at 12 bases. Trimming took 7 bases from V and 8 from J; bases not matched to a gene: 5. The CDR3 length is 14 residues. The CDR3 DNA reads TGTGCCAGCACCAGACTAGCGGGAGCGGGGGAGCTGTTTTTT. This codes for CASTRLAGAGELFF.

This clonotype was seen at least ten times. This CDR3 reads CASKFAANTGELFF. DNA for the CDR3: TGTGCCAGCAAGTTTGCAGCGAACACCGGGGAGCTGTTTTTT. The V gene is TRBV28, the J gene TRBJ2-2; D unresolved. The CDR3 is 14 residues long. Trimming left V 7 bases short and J 0 bases short, with 9 bases between. Germline CDR1 is MDHEN and CDR2 is SYDVKM.

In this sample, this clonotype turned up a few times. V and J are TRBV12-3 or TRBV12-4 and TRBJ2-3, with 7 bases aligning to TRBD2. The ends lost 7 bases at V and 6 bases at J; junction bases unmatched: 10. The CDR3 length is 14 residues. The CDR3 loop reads CASNSGAGRDTQYF. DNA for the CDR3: TGTGCCAGCAACTCCGGGGCCGGGAGGGATACGCAGTATTTT.

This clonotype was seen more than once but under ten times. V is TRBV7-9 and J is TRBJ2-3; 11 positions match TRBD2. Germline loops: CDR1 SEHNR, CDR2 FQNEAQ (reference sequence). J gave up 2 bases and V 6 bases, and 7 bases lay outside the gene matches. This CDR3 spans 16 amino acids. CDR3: CASSTSGRWTTDTQYF. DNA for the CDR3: TGTGCCAGCAGTACTAGCGGGAGATGGACCACAGATACGCAGTATTTT.

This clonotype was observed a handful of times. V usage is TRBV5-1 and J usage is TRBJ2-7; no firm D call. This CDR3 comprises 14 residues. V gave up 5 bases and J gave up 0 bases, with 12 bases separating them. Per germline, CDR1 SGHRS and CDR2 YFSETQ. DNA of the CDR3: TGCGCCAGCAGAGTCTCGCTCCCCTCCTACGAGCAGTACTTC. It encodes CASRVSLPSYEQYF.

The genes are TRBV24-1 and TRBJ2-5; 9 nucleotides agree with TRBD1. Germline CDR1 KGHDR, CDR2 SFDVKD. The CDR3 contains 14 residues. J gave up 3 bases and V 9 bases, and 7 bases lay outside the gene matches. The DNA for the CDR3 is TGTGCCACCCGAATACAGGGGGCCGAAGAGACCCAGTACTTC. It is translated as CATRIQGAEETQYF.

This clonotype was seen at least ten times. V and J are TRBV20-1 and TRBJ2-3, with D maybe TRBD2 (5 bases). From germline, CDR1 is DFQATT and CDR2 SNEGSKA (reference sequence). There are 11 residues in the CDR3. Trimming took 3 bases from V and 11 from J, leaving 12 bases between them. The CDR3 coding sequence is TGCAGTGCTAGTGGGTTAGGACTGCAGTATTTT. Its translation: CSASGLGLQYF.

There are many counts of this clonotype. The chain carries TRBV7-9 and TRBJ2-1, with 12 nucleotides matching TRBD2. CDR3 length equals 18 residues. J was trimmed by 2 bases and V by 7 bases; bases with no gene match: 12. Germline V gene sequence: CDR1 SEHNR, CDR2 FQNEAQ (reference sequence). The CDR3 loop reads CASTSGTSGFPPYNEQFF. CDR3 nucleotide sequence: TGTGCCAGCACCTCCGGGACTAGCGGGTTTCCTCCCTACAATGAGCAGTTCTTC.

CDR3 protein: CATSSVLNEQFF. The CDR3 DNA is TGTGCCACCAGCAGTGTACTAAATGAGCAGTTCTTC. The rearrangement uses TRBV15 and TRBJ2-1; unclear D gene. The germline V and J ends were trimmed by 3 bases and 7 bases, with 7 bases remaining between them. Looked up from germline, CDR1 is LNHNV and CDR2 is YYDKDF (reference sequence). The CDR3 loop spans 12 amino acids.

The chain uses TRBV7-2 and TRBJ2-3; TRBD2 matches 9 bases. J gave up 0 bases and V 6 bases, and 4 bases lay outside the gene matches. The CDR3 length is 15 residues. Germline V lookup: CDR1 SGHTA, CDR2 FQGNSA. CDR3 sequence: CASRLAGPSTDTQYF. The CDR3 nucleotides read TGTGCCAGCAGACTAGCGGGTCCTAGCACAGATACGCAGTATTTT.

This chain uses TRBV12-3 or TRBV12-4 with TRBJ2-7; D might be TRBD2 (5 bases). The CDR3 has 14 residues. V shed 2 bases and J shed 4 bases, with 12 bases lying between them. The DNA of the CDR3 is TGTGCCAGCAGTTTACGAGGGCCTCTGTACGAGCAGTACTTC. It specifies CASSLRGPLYEQYF.

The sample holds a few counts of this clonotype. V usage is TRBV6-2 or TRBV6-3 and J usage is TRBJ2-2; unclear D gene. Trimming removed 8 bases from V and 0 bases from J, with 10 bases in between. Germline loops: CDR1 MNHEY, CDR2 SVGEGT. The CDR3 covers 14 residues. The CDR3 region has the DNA TGTGCCAGCCGGGTCAGACCGAACACCGGGGAGCTGTTTTTT. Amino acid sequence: CASRVRPNTGELFF.

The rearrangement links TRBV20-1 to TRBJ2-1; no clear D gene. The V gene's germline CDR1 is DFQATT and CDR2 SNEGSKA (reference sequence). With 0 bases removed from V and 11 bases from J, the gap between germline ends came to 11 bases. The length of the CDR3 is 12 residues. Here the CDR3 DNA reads TGCAGTGCTAGAGATTGGGCGGAAAAGCAGTTCTTC. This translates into CSARDWAEKQFF.

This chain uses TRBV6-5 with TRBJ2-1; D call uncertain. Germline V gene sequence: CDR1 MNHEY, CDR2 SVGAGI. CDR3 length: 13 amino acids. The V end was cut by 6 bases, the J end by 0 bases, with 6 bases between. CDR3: CASSYNSYNEQFF. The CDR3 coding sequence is TGTGCCAGCAGCTACAACTCCTACAATGAGCAGTTCTTC.

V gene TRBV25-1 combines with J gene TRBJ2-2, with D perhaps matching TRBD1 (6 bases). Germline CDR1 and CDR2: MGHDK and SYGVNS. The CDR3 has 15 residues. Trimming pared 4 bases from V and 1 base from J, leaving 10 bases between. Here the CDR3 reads CASSAWTENTGELFF. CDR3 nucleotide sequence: TGTGCCAGCAGTGCTTGGACAGAGAACACCGGGGAGCTGTTTTTT.

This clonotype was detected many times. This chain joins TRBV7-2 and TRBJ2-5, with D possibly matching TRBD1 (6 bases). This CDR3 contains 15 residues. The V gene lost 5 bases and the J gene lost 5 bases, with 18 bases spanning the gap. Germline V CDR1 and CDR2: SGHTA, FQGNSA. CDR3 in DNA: TGTGCCAGCAGCCTCACGACAGGCCCCCGGGAGACCCAGTACTTC. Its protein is CASSLTTGPRETQYF.

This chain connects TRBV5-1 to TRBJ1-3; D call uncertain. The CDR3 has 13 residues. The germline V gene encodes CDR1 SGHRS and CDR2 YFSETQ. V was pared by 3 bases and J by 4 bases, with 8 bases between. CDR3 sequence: CASSSSLGNTIYF. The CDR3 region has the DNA TGCGCCAGCAGCTCTTCCCTGGGAAACACCATATATTTT.

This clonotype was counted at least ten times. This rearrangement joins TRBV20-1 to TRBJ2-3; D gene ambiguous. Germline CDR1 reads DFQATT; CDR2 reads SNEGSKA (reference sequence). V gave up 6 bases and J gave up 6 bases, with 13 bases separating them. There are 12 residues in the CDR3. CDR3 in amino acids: CSATKTPDTQYF. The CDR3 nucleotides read TGCAGTGCCACCAAAACCCCGGATACGCAGTATTTT.

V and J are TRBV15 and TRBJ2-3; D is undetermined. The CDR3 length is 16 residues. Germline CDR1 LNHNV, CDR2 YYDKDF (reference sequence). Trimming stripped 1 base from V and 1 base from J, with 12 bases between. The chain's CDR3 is CATSRVGDLGTDTQYF. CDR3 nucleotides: TGTGCCACCAGCAGAGTAGGCGATCTCGGCACAGATACGCAGTATTTT.

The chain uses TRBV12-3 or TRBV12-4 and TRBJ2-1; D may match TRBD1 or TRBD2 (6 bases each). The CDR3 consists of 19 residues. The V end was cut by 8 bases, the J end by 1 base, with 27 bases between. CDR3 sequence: CASSPAGTPPRGSYNEQFF. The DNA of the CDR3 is TGTGCCAGCTCCCCGGCGGGGACACCACCCCGCGGGTCCTACAATGAGCAGTTCTTC.

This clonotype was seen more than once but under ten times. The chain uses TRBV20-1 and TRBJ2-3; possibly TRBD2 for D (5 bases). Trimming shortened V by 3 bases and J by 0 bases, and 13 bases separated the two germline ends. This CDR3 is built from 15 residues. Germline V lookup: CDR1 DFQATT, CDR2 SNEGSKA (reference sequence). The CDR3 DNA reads TGCAGTGCTAGCGGCGAGCGGTCTAGCACAGATACGCAGTATTTT. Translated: CSASGERSSTDTQYF.

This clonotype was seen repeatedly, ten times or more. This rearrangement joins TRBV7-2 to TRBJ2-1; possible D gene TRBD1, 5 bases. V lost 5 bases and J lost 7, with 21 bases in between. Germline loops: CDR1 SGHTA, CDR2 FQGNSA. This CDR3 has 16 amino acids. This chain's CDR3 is CASSHRRGGVGNEQFF. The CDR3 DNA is TGTGCCAGCAGCCACCGAAGGGGCGGAGTTGGAAATGAGCAGTTCTTC.

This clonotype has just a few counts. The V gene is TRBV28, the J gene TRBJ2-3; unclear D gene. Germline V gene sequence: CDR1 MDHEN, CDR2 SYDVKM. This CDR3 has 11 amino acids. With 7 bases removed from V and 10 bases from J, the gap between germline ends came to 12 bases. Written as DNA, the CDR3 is TGTGCCAGCAACCAGGAAAGTTCGCAGTATTTT. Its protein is CASNQESSQYF. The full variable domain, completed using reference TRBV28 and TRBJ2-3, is DVKVTQSSRYLVKRTGEKVFLECVQDMDHENMFWYRQDPGLGLRLIYFSYDVKMKEKGDIPEGYSVSREKKERFSLILESASTNQTSMYLCASNQESSQYFGPGTRLTVL.

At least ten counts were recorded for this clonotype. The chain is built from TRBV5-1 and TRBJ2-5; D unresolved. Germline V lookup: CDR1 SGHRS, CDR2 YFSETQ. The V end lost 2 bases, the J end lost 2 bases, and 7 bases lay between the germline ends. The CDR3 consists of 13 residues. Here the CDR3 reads CASSFWSQETQYF. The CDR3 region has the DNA TGCGCCAGCAGCTTTTGGAGTCAAGAGACCCAGTACTTC. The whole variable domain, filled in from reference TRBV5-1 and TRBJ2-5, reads KAGVTQTPRYLIKTRGQQVTLSCSPISGHRSVSWYQQTPGQGLQFLFEYFSETQRNKGNFPGRFSGRQFSNSRSEMNVSTLELGDSALYLCASSFWSQETQYFGPGTRLLVL.

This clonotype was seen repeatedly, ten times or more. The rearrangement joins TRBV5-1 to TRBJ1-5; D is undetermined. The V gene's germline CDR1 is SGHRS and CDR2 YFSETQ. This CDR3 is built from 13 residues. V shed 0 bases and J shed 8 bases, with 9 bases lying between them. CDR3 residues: CASSLGAGEPQHF. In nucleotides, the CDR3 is TGCGCCAGCAGCTTGGGGGCCGGGGAGCCCCAGCATTTT. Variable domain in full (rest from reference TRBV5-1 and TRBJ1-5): KAGVTQTPRYLIKTRGQQVTLSCSPISGHRSVSWYQQTPGQGLQFLFEYFSETQRNKGNFPGRFSGRQFSNSRSEMNVSTLELGDSALYLCASSLGAGEPQHFGDGTRLSIL.

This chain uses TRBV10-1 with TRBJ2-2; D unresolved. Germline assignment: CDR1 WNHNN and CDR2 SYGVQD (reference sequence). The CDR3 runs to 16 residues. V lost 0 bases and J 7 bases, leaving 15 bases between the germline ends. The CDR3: CASSESHTVRDGELFF. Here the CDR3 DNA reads TGCGCCAGCAGTGAGTCGCATACAGTTAGGGACGGGGAGCTGTTTTTT.